This passage covers 28 T cell receptor beta chains from one sample sequenced in a study of T cells in Graves' hyperthyroidism and ophthalmopathy. It was RNA transcripts that yielded the amplified TCR beta CDR3 regions. The HTBI primer set served for first-round RT-PCR of the TCR CDR3. MiXCR was run by TCRdb on the multiplex PCR reads, yielding one entry per CDR3 protein. Of over 700,000 distinct CDR3 sequences in the sample, over 35% were seen once. The sample taken for sequencing was blood. Source of these receptors: a woman between 40 and 50 years old with Graves' hyperthyroidism.

In this sample, this clonotype turned up many times. The chain links TRBV25-1 to TRBJ2-7, with 11 nucleotides matching TRBD2. V trimming: 3 bases; J trimming: 7 bases; junction bases outside the gene matches: 5. Germline V lookup: CDR1 MGHDK, CDR2 SYGVNS. The CDR3 covers 14 residues. The CDR3 region has the DNA TGTGCCAGCAGTGATCCTAGCGGGAGGAGGGAGCAGTACTTC. Its protein is CASSDPSGRREQYF.

The rearrangement joins TRBV7-3 to TRBJ1-3; 7 positions agree with TRBD1. V lost 3 bases and J lost 2; bases outside the gene matches: 7. Germline CDR1 and CDR2: SGHTA and FQGTGA. This CDR3 is 16 amino acids long. The CDR3 DNA follows: TGTGCCAGCAGCTTGTTACAGGGGAGCACTGGAAACACCATATATTTT. Amino acid sequence: CASSLLQGSTGNTIYF.

This clonotype appeared a few times. The CDR3 DNA reads TGTGCCAGCAGCTTAGACCATAACACTGAAGCTTTCTTT. Residues: CASSLDHNTEAFF. The chain recombines TRBV7-2 with TRBJ1-1; unclear D gene. Deletions cut 1 base from V and 2 bases from J, with 5 bases between. Looked up from germline, CDR1 is SGHTA and CDR2 is FQGNSA. The CDR3 runs to 13 residues.

As to this clonotype: A much more abundant neighbour one base away suggests this may be a read error. The chain uses TRBV5-1 and TRBJ1-5, with 8 positions matching TRBD1. V dropped 7 bases and J dropped 5; count of bases not matched to a gene: 8. Germline lookup yields CDR1 SGHRS and CDR2 YFSETQ. The CDR3 runs to 14 residues. CDR3 loop: CASGSTGEDQPQHF. CDR3 nucleotide sequence: TGCGCCAGCGGCTCGACAGGGGAAGATCAGCCCCAGCATTTT. The full variable domain, rest sourced from reference TRBV5-1 and TRBJ1-5, is KAGVTQTPRYLIKTRGQQVTLSCSPISGHRSVSWYQQTPGQGLQFLFEYFSETQRNKGNFPGRFSGRQFSNSRSEMNVSTLELGDSALYLCASGSTGEDQPQHFGDGTRLSIL.

In the case of this clonotype: This clone may be a read error of a much larger clone one base away. The chain has TRBV7-8 and TRBJ1-3; D is undetermined. This CDR3 region has 16 residues. Germline CDR1 is SGHVS and CDR2 is FQNEAQ. The V end lost 3 bases, the J end lost 2 bases, and 14 bases lay between the germline ends. In DNA, the CDR3 is TGTGCCAGCAGCTTGAACCAGCTGGACCCTGGAAACACCATATATTTT. Its translation: CASSLNQLDPGNTIYF.

The table lists this clonotype with a count of one. The chain is built from TRBV4-3 and TRBJ1-4, with a weak D call TRBD1 (5 bases). CDR1 LGHNA and CDR2 YSLEER come from the germline V gene. V was pared by 1 base and J by 0 bases, with 12 bases between. CDR3 length equals 17 residues. The CDR3 sequence: CASSQGGSLATNEKLFF. As DNA, the CDR3 is TGCGCCAGCAGCCAAGGGGGGAGTCTTGCAACTAATGAAAAACTGTTTTTT.

This clonotype appeared a few times. The chain employs TRBV19 and TRBJ2-2, with a tentative D call TRBD2 (6 bases). The CDR3 consists of 16 residues. Looked up from germline, CDR1 is LNHDA and CDR2 is SQIVND (reference sequence). The V and J ends lost 3 bases and 6 bases respectively, with 17 bases between them. CDR3 coding DNA: TGTGCCAGTAGTATGACGGCAGGGAGGACCGCCGGGGAGCTGTTTTTT. This gives the protein CASSMTAGRTAGELFF.

This clonotype has a count of ten or more. The gene calls are TRBV11-2 and TRBJ2-5; possibly TRBD1 or TRBD2 for D (5 bases each). V was shortened by 4 bases and J by 4 bases, with 19 bases between the two germline ends. CDR1 is SGHAT, CDR2 FQNNGV, per germline. The CDR3 extends over 16 amino acids. The CDR3 coding sequence is TGTGCCAGCAGCTCCGAGGGGACCACTACACGAGAGACCCAGTACTTC. Translation: CASSSEGTTTRETQYF.

This clonotype was seen many times. The chain employs TRBV10-3 and TRBJ1-6; D may be TRBD1 (5 bases). The CDR3 totals 13 residues. V lost 11 bases and J lost 8, with 16 bases in between. Germline CDR1 ENHRY, CDR2 SYGVKD. CDR3 region: CALRQGNHSPLHF. The CDR3 DNA is TGTGCCCTCCGGCAGGGCAATCATTCACCCCTCCACTTT.

This clonotype was observed at least ten times. CDR3 in amino acids: CSVARATGPDQPQHF. For the CDR3, the DNA is TGCAGCGTGGCTAGAGCCACAGGGCCCGATCAGCCCCAGCATTTT. This chain links TRBV29-1 with TRBJ1-5, with D perhaps matching TRBD1 (6 bases). Germline V gene lookup returns CDR1 SQVTM and CDR2 ANQGSEA. The CDR3 is 15 residues long. V was cut by 6 bases and J by 5 bases, with 20 bases left in between. The entire variable domain, with the rest obtained from reference TRBV29-1 and TRBJ1-5, is as follows: SAVISQKPSRDICQRGTSLTIQCQVDSQVTMMFWYRQQPGQSLTLIATANQGSEATYESGFVIDKFPISRPNLTFSTLTVSNMSPEDSSIYLCSVARATGPDQPQHFGDGTRLSIL.

This clonotype showed up many times. This sequence joins TRBV7-8 and TRBJ1-3; D unclear. This CDR3 contains 16 residues. From germline, CDR1 is SGHVS and CDR2 FQNEAQ. V lost 0 bases to trimming and J lost 0 bases, with 9 bases between them. The CDR3 spells CASSLARAGSGNTIYF. In nucleotides, the CDR3 is TGTGCCAGCAGCTTAGCGAGGGCGGGCTCTGGAAACACCATATATTTT. Using reference TRBV7-8 and TRBJ1-3 for the parts outside the CDR3, the full variable domain is GAGVSQSPRYKVAKRGQDVALRCDPISGHVSLFWYQQALGQGPEFLTYFQNEAQLDKSGLPSDRFFAERPEGSVSTLKIQRTQQEDSAVYLCASSLARAGSGNTIYFGEGSWLTVV.

This clonotype was observed at least ten times. The chain couples TRBV4-1 to TRBJ1-2, with D maybe TRBD1 (5 bases). The CDR3 length is 17 residues. The germline V gene encodes CDR1 MGHRA and CDR2 YSYEKL. The ends were cut back, 4 bases at V and 5 bases at J, with 23 bases in the middle. The CDR3 nucleotides are TGCGCCAGCAGCCGAGAGACAAGGCAGGGAAGGACTTATGGCTACACCTTC. It specifies CASSRETRQGRTYGYTF.

This clonotype was detected ten times or more. The chain joins TRBV7-2 to TRBJ1-6; no firm D call. The CDR3 has 17 amino acids. Germline V lookup: CDR1 SGHTA, CDR2 FQGNSA. V was pared by 1 base and J by 6 bases, with 16 bases between. CDR3 sequence: CASSLGVSLIFNSPLHF. For the CDR3, the DNA is TGTGCCAGCAGCTTAGGGGTCAGCTTAATATTTAATTCACCCCTCCACTTT.

This clonotype was recorded only once. The chain joins TRBV7-2 to TRBJ1-2; D is unclear. The CDR3 covers 16 residues. V dropped 5 bases and J dropped 2 bases, with 18 bases sitting between them. Germline values: CDR1 SGHTA, CDR2 FQGNSA. The CDR3 sequence is CASSKGQSPSNYGYTF. CDR3 nucleotides: TGTGCCAGCAGCAAAGGCCAGTCCCCGTCGAACTATGGCTACACCTTC.

This clonotype was observed at least ten times. The genes are TRBV9 and TRBJ2-7; the D call may be TRBD1 or TRBD2 (5 bases each). CDR1 is SGDLS and CDR2 is YYNGEE in the germline V gene. This CDR3 is 14 amino acids long. The V end lost 0 bases, the J end lost 2 bases, and 9 bases lay between the germline ends. The CDR3 region has the DNA TGTGCCAGCAGCGTAGGGGACGGAGCCTACGAGCAGTACTTC. Residues: CASSVGDGAYEQYF. The whole variable domain, remainder taken from reference TRBV9 and TRBJ2-7, is DSGVTQTPKHLITATGQRVTLRCSPRSGDLSVYWYQQSLDQGLQFLIQYYNGEERAKGNILERFSAQQFPDLHSELNLSSLELGDSALYFCASSVGDGAYEQYFGPGTRLTVT.

Ten or more counts support this clonotype. This chain connects TRBV6-6 to TRBJ1-5; 9 bases are a match to TRBD1. The CDR3 length is 14 residues. Germline loops: CDR1 MNHNY, CDR2 SVGAGI (reference sequence). V trimming: 4 bases; J trimming: 4 bases; junction bases outside the gene matches: 2. The CDR3 sequence: CASSWTGENQPQHF. The CDR3, as DNA: TGTGCCAGCAGTTGGACAGGGGAAAATCAGCCCCAGCATTTT.

The sample holds many counts of this clonotype. CDR3 protein: CASSQDLPGNGYTF. The DNA of the CDR3 is TGTGCCAGCAGCCAAGATCTTCCCGGCAATGGCTACACCTTC. V gene TRBV14 combines with J gene TRBJ1-2; no definite D call. CDR3 length: 14 residues. Trimming removed 0 bases at V and 6 bases at J, with 11 bases between. The V gene's germline CDR1 is SGHDN and CDR2 FVKESK.

The chain uses TRBV11-2 and TRBJ2-7; 7 positions agree with TRBD1. Germline values: CDR1 SGHAT, CDR2 FQNNGV. The CDR3 consists of 14 residues. V gave up 2 bases and J gave up 5 bases; unmatched junction bases: 6. Here the CDR3 DNA reads TGTGCCAGCAGCTTATGGACAGGTTCCGACGAGCAGTACTTC. Translation: CASSLWTGSDEQYF.

Comment on this clonotype: This may be a read error: a much more frequent sequence differs by one nucleotide. The CDR3 does not end in the conserved phenylalanine or tryptophan, so this is likely a read error. The chain recombines TRBV5-4 with TRBJ2-7, with D possibly being TRBD1 (6 bases). Trimming left V 5 bases short and J 3 bases short, with 9 bases between. CDR3 length: 12 amino acids. CDR1 is SGHNT and CDR2 is YYREEE in the germline V gene (reference sequence). The CDR3 nucleotides read TGTGCCAGCAGTTGGACAGACTACGAGCAGTACCTC. This sequence encodes CASSWTDYEQYL.

This clonotype was recorded many times. This chain joins TRBV11-2 and TRBJ1-2, with 9 bases aligning to TRBD1. This CDR3 contains 14 residues. The germline V gene has CDR1 SGHAT and CDR2 FQNNGV. V lost 1 base to trimming and J lost 4 bases; unmatched junction nucleotides: 1. The DNA for the CDR3 is TGTGCCAGCAGCTTAGGGACAGGGGCCTATGGCTACACCTTC. Its translation: CASSLGTGAYGYTF.

The genes are TRBV2 and TRBJ2-7, with a weak D call TRBD1 (6 bases). This CDR3 region has 13 residues. Germline values: CDR1 SNHLY, CDR2 FYNNEI. V was trimmed by 6 bases and J by 3 bases, leaving 12 bases between them. DNA of the CDR3: TGTGCCAGCAGGAGGGGGAAGGACTACGAGCAGTACTTC. This sequence encodes CASRRGKDYEQYF.

This clonotype was seen more than once but under ten times. V usage is TRBV4-3 and J usage is TRBJ2-7; D unclear. Trimming stripped 1 base from V and 2 bases from J, with 15 bases between. In germline, CDR1 is LGHNA, CDR2 YSLEER. This CDR3 contains 16 residues. The CDR3: CASSQGGQYGPYEQYF. The CDR3, as DNA: TGCGCCAGCAGCCAAGGTGGGCAGTATGGCCCCTACGAGCAGTACTTC.

The sample holds a few counts of this clonotype. The genes are TRBV12-3 or TRBV12-4 and TRBJ2-5, with D perhaps TRBD1 (5 bases). The CDR3 covers 14 residues. V lost 1 base to trimming and J lost 1 base, with 7 bases between them. In nucleotides, the CDR3 is TGTGCCAGCAGTTTAGTACAGGTCCAAGAGACCCAGTACTTC. Protein: CASSLVQVQETQYF.

This clonotype was counted at least ten times. The V call is TRBV4-3, the J call TRBJ2-6, with 7 bases lining up with TRBD2. Germline CDR1 and CDR2: LGHNA and YSLEER. The CDR3 is 16 residues long. With 5 bases clipped from V and 2 bases from J, the junction kept 6 bases outside the gene matches. In nucleotides, the CDR3 is TGCGCCAGCAGCTCTCTAGCGGTCGCTGGGGCCAACGTCCTGACTTTC. Translated, it gives CASSSLAVAGANVLTF.

This clonotype was counted a few times. The chain uses TRBV29-1 and TRBJ2-7; possibly TRBD2 for D (6 bases). Germline CDR1 is SQVTM and CDR2 is ANQGSEA. This CDR3 region has 13 residues. V lost 3 bases and J lost 3, with 12 bases in between. CDR3 sequence: CSVETGEFYEQYF. CDR3 DNA sequence: TGCAGCGTTGAGACGGGGGAATTCTACGAGCAGTACTTC.

The sample holds many counts of this clonotype. This chain uses TRBV29-1 with TRBJ1-1, with 10 bases identical to TRBD1. J lost 5 bases, V lost 4 bases, and 7 bases had no gene match. Germline V gives CDR1 SQVTM, CDR2 ANQGSEA. CDR3 length: 14 amino acids. The CDR3 here is CSVVRQGAWTEAFF. The CDR3 DNA sequence: TGCAGCGTTGTAAGACAGGGGGCGTGGACTGAAGCTTTCTTT. Full variable domain (outside the CDR3, taken from reference TRBV29-1 and TRBJ1-1): SAVISQKPSRDICQRGTSLTIQCQVDSQVTMMFWYRQQPGQSLTLIATANQGSEATYESGFVIDKFPISRPNLTFSTLTVSNMSPEDSSIYLCSVVRQGAWTEAFFGQGTRLTVV.

This clonotype was counted many times. V usage is TRBV11-3 and J usage is TRBJ1-6, with no clear D. CDR1 is SGHNT and CDR2 is YENEEA in the germline V gene. The CDR3 spans 13 residues. V dropped 3 bases and J dropped 10 bases, with 10 bases sitting between them. The CDR3, as DNA: TGTGCCAGCAGCTTGTCAGGCGGCTCACCCCTCCACTTT. Translation gives CASSLSGGSPLHF.

Remarks on this clonotype: One end of the junction is discordant with germline, which a read error may explain. This rearrangement joins TRBV7-2 to TRBJ1-1, with D hard to call. In germline, CDR1 is SGHTA, CDR2 FQGNSA. The CDR3 length is 13 residues. The CDR3 is CASSLADGPERLF. The CDR3 coding sequence is TGTGCCAGCAGCTTAGCTGACGGACCGGAGAGGCTCTTT.